The clone carrying this T cell receptor beta chain was seen more than once but under ten times. Its matching antigen is unknown. Germline lookup yields CDR1 DFQATT and CDR2 SNEGSKA (reference sequence). The CDR3 has 16 amino acids. After removal of 2 bases from V and 6 bases from J, the junction contained 9 bases not matched to a gene. These data come from a study of identical twins. Regarding the study as a whole: The study found excess low generation probability among twin-shared out-of-frame alpha sequences.

With template switching, a universal primer site was added, and the cDNA carried unique molecular identifiers. TCRdb re-called the 5' RACE reads with MiXCR, one entry per CDR3 protein. This table holds under 900,000 distinct CDR3 sequences, around a sixth found once. A further study also used this sample, focusing on T cells expressing NK-cell markers.

The TCR comes from a woman aged 18-29 years in good health. Sequenced input: PBMCs. This chain links TRBV20-1 with TRBJ1-6; 8 bases are a match to TRBD1. CDR3 in amino acids: CSARTPATGVNSPLHF. CDR3 nucleotides: TGCAGTGCTAGAACCCCCGCGACAGGGGTTAATTCACCCCTCCACTTT.